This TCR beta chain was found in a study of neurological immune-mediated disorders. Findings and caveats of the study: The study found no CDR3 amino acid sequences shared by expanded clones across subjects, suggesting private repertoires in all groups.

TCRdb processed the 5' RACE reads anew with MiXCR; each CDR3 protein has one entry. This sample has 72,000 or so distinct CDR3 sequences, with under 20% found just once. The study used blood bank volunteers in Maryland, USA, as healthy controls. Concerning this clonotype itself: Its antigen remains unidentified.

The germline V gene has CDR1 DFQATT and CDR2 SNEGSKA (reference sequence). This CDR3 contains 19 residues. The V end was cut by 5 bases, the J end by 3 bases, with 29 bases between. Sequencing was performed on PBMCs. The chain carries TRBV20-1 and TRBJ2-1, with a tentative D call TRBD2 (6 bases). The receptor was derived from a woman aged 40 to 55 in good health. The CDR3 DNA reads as TGCAGTGCTTCCCTAATCCCGATAATATCGGGACTTGGCTACAATGAGCAGTTCTTC. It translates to CSASLIPIISGLGYNEQFF.